This TCR beta chain was captured in a study of T cell responses to AZD1222 COVID-19 vaccine. Study results and caveats: Nearly half of unique spike-specific TCRs reportedly avoided B.1.351 and B.1.1.7 mutated regions. Clonal diversity was possibly underestimated, and white British individuals and females predominated among donors.

Per the germline V gene, CDR1 is SGHRS and CDR2 is YFSETQ. Trimming pared 4 bases from V and 1 base from J, leaving 8 bases between. The CDR3 sequence is 13 residues long. The repertoire was sequenced with immunoSEQ multiplex PCR; TCRdb's copy has only in-frame clones and lacks some. The sample contains under 150,000 clones, around 93% of which appear only once. Comments on this clone: Antigen unknown.

The sequence came from an adult in good health. This sequence joins TRBV5-1 and TRBJ1-1; D is undetermined. Sequenced here: peripheral blood, sampled on day 0 of AZD1222 vaccination. The CDR3: CASSISPNTEAFF. DNA for the CDR3: TGCGCCAGCAGCATATCCCCGAACACTGAAGCTTTCTTT.